Presented here are 26 T cell receptor beta chains from one specimen sequenced in a study of memory CD4+ T cells and cytomegalovirus serostatus. TCRdb's copy holds only in-frame clones and misses some; the assay was immunoSEQ multiplex PCR. The data contain tens of thousands of clones, approximately 72% of them singletons. Single viable CD3+CD4+CD8-CD45RO+ cells were sorted as the memory CD4+ T cells. The sample comprised memory CD4+ T cells from blood. These TCRs come from an adult in good health and CMV-seronegative. Some clones in this sample may be carry-over from other donors' samples.

This clone was seen a handful of times. The conserved phenylalanine or tryptophan normally closing the CDR3 is absent here, so this likely arose from a read error. No DNA is shown, since the ends of the CDR3 on it are uncertain; the CDR3 is the one TCRdb lists. The CDR3 here is CAWSLPDL. The chain has TRBV30 and TRBJ2-7. The CDR3 sequence runs 8 residues, both termini included. Germline CDR1 and CDR2: GTSNPN and SVGIG (reference sequence).

The V call is TRBV19, the J call TRBJ2-7; D is perhaps TRBD1 (5 bases). The length of the CDR3 is 16 residues. V lost 10 bases, J lost 0 bases, and 22 bases lay in between. Germline CDR1 is LNHDA and CDR2 is SQIVND (reference sequence). As DNA, the CDR3 is TGTGCCAAACTAAACCGCCTACCCGACAGCTCCTACGAGCAGTACTTC. Encoded protein: CAKLNRLPDSSYEQYF.

This chain connects TRBV6-1 to TRBJ1-5, with unresolved D. The germline V and J ends were trimmed by 7 bases and 0 bases, with 10 bases remaining between them. Per germline, CDR1 MNHNS and CDR2 SASEGT. CDR3 length equals 14 residues. CDR3 DNA: TGTGCCAGCAAAGACGTTTATAGCAATCAGCCCCAGCATTTT. Its protein is CASKDVYSNQPQHF.

This clone was picked up one time. V and J are TRBV19 and TRBJ1-5; D might be TRBD1 (6 bases). CDR3 length equals 13 residues. V was cut by 10 bases and J by 6 bases, with 16 bases left in between. Germline V gene lookup returns CDR1 LNHDA and CDR2 SQIVND (reference sequence). The CDR3 region has the DNA TGTGCCACACAGGGAGGATCGCCTCAGCCCCAGCATTTT. Protein product: CATQGGSPQPQHF.

The V call is TRBV10-3, the J call TRBJ1-5, with D uncertain. This CDR3 is 15 amino acids long. V was cut by 2 bases and J by 4 bases, with 12 bases left in between. Germline CDR1 is ENHRY and CDR2 is SYGVKD. The CDR3 is CAISESPDGNQPQHF. CDR3 sequence (DNA): TGTGCCATCAGTGAGAGCCCAGACGGAAATCAGCCCCAGCATTTT.

The rearrangement links TRBV19 to TRBJ1-6; D uncertain. Germline CDR1 reads LNHDA; CDR2 reads SQIVND (reference sequence). The V gene lost 6 bases and the J gene lost 4 bases, with 7 bases spanning the gap. The CDR3 sequence is 13 residues long. In DNA, the CDR3 is TGTGCCAGTAGCCCCGGGTATAATTCACCCCTCCACTTT. It codes for CASSPGYNSPLHF.

The chain uses TRBV28 and TRBJ2-6; possibly TRBD2 for D (6 bases). The CDR3 has 15 amino acids. V lost 3 bases and J 4 bases, leaving 10 bases between the germline ends. Germline CDR1 is MDHEN and CDR2 is SYDVKM. The CDR3 region has the DNA TGTGCCAGCAGTTTCGGGGGTTCCGGGGCCAACGTCCTGACTTTC. Amino acids: CASSFGGSGANVLTF.

This clone was picked up a small number of times. V gene TRBV7-8 combines with J gene TRBJ1-5; TRBD1 is a possible D gene (6 bases). Trimming shortened V by 5 bases and J by 6 bases, and 17 bases separated the two germline ends. The CDR3 loop spans 15 amino acids. Germline V gene sequence: CDR1 SGHVS, CDR2 FQNEAQ. The CDR3 bases are TGTGCCAGCAGCAGCGGAACAGGGTACGGTCAGCCCCAGCATTTT. Its translation: CASSSGTGYGQPQHF.

This chain links TRBV6-6 with TRBJ2-6; D gene uncertain. V lost 0 bases and J 0 bases, leaving 3 bases between the germline ends. The CDR3 is 15 residues long. Per the germline V gene, CDR1 is MNHNY and CDR2 is SVGAGI (reference sequence). CDR3: CASSYSISGANVLTF. CDR3 sequence (DNA): TGTGCCAGCAGTTACTCAATCTCTGGGGCCAACGTCCTGACTTTC.

The V call is TRBV6-1, the J call TRBJ1-1; unclear D gene. This CDR3 spans 12 amino acids. Trimming cost V 4 bases and J 2 bases, with 5 bases left between them. In germline, CDR1 is MNHNS, CDR2 SASEGT. In DNA form, the CDR3 reads TGTGCCAGCAGTGGAGATAACACTGAAGCTTTCTTT. Protein: CASSGDNTEAFF.

The chain recombines TRBV7-2 with TRBJ1-1, with D uncertain. Looked up from germline, CDR1 is SGHTA and CDR2 is FQGNSA. The CDR3 has 15 amino acids. Trimming took off 0 bases at V and 0 bases at J, with 8 bases between the two ends. The DNA of the CDR3 is TGTGCCAGCAGCTTAGCTTCGGTTATGAACACTGAAGCTTTCTTT. It is translated as CASSLASVMNTEAFF.

The V gene is TRBV10-3, the J gene TRBJ2-3, with D unclear. V was clipped by 10 bases and J by 2 bases, with 13 bases between them. This CDR3 has 13 residues. Germline V CDR1 and CDR2: ENHRY, SYGVKD. The DNA for the CDR3 is TGTGCCACCCTACTGACTTACACAGATACGCAGTATTTT. Protein product: CATLLTYTDTQYF.

This sequence joins TRBV10-3 and TRBJ2-1, with D perhaps TRBD1 or TRBD2 (5 bases each). CDR1 is ENHRY, CDR2 SYGVKD, per germline. The CDR3 is 14 amino acids. V lost 3 bases and J lost 5, with 11 bases in between. DNA for the CDR3: TGTGCCATCAGTGACCGCCGGGACCACAATGAGCAGTTCTTC. It is translated as CAISDRRDHNEQFF.

The chain has TRBV6-1 and TRBJ1-6; no definite D call. There are 13 residues in the CDR3. Per the germline V gene, CDR1 is MNHNS and CDR2 is SASEGT. V shed 3 bases and J shed 7 bases, with 7 bases lying between them. The CDR3 is CASSDPVNSPLHF. The DNA of the CDR3 is TGTGCCAGCAGTGACCCCGTAAATTCACCCCTCCACTTT.

The chain uses TRBV6-6 and TRBJ1-5; D may be TRBD1 (6 bases). The CDR3 length is 15 residues. Germline loops: CDR1 MNHNY, CDR2 SVGAGI (reference sequence). Deletions cut 4 bases from V and 4 bases from J, with 14 bases between. CDR3 bases: TGTGCCAGCAGTTCTCTCGACAGGCCGAATCAGCCCCAGCATTTT. This codes for CASSSLDRPNQPQHF.

The sample holds one count of this clone. The chain couples TRBV6-5 to TRBJ1-5; D might be TRBD1 (6 bases). Looked up from germline, CDR1 is MNHEY and CDR2 is SVGAGI. Trimming shortened V by 6 bases and J by 5 bases, and 14 bases separated the two germline ends. The CDR3 has 14 amino acids. The CDR3 DNA follows: TGTGCCAGCAGAAAACAGGGTTTACATCAGCCCCAGCATTTT. This sequence encodes CASRKQGLHQPQHF.

The rearrangement links TRBV7-2 to TRBJ2-7; 10 nucleotides line up with TRBD2. Trimming cost V 4 bases and J 0 bases; bases outside gene matches: 0. Germline assignment: CDR1 SGHTA and CDR2 FQGNSA. The CDR3 is made up of 14 amino acids. The CDR3 DNA follows: TGTGCCAGCAGCTCTAGCGGGAGCTCCTACGAGCAGTACTTC. Translating it yields CASSSSGSSYEQYF.

The V call is TRBV5-4, the J call TRBJ1-1; a possible D gene is TRBD1 (6 bases). CDR1 is SGHNT and CDR2 is YYREEE in the germline V gene (reference sequence). V was cut by 3 bases and J by 1 base, with 13 bases left in between. The CDR3 has 15 amino acids. CDR3 residues: CASSSRTGRNTEAFF. The CDR3 DNA reads TGTGCCAGCAGCTCTCGAACAGGGAGGAACACTGAAGCTTTCTTT.

The J gene is TRBJ1-2, the V gene TRBV6-4; D remains unclear. Trimming took off 3 bases at V and 0 bases at J, with 8 bases between the two ends. The length of the CDR3 is 14 residues. From germline, CDR1 is MRHNA and CDR2 SNTAGT. CDR3 nucleotides: TGTGCCAGCAGTGAGGGCGCTACTAACTATGGCTACACCTTC. This codes for CASSEGATNYGYTF.

A few counts support this clone. This chain uses TRBV25-1 with TRBJ2-2, with a tentative D call TRBD1 (5 bases). Germline values: CDR1 MGHDK, CDR2 SYGVNS. The CDR3 has 13 amino acids. The germline V and J ends were trimmed by 4 bases and 7 bases, with 10 bases remaining between them. CDR3 bases: TGTGCCAGCAGTGGAAGACAGTACGGGGAGCTGTTTTTT. It encodes CASSGRQYGELFF.

This clone was seen just once. The V gene is TRBV11-3, the J gene TRBJ2-1; D could derive from TRBD1 or TRBD2 (5 bases each). Trimming left V 0 bases short and J 2 bases short, with 11 bases between. Per germline, CDR1 SGHNT and CDR2 YENEEA. CDR3 length: 16 amino acids. As DNA, the CDR3 is TGTGCCAGCAGCTTAGACTGGGGGAGCACCTACAATGAGCAGTTCTTC. Its translation: CASSLDWGSTYNEQFF.

The chain is built from TRBV7-2 and TRBJ1-1; no reliable D call. Trimming shortened V by 2 bases and J by 0 bases, and 10 bases separated the two germline ends. Germline CDR1 is SGHTA and CDR2 is FQGNSA. CDR3 length: 15 amino acids. The CDR3 coding sequence is TGTGCCAGCAGCTTACTCCCGGGAATGAACACTGAAGCTTTCTTT. Protein sequence: CASSLLPGMNTEAFF. Supplemented by reference TRBV7-2 and TRBJ1-1, the full variable domain reads GAGVSQSPSNKVTEKGKDVELRCDPISGHTALYWYRQSLGQGLEFLIYFQGNSAPDKSGLPSDRFSAERTGGSVSTLTIQRTQQEDSAVYLCASSLLPGMNTEAFFGQGTRLTVV.

The CDR3 loop reads CASSASDPREQFF. The CDR3 bases are TGCGCCAGCAGCGCATCGGACCCCAGGGAGCAGTTCTTC. The J gene is TRBJ2-1, the V gene TRBV5-1; D is ambiguous. Trimming shortened V by 4 bases and J by 10 bases, and 15 bases separated the two germline ends. The CDR3 runs 13 residues. CDR1 and CDR2 from the germline V gene are SGHRS and YFSETQ.

This clone was observed a single time. The chain is built from TRBV5-1 and TRBJ1-2; unclear D gene. V lost 0 bases to trimming and J lost 8 bases, with 29 bases between them. The CDR3 contains 19 residues. Germline V gene data show CDR1 as SGHRS and CDR2 as YFSETQ. The CDR3 region has the DNA TGCGCCAGCAGCTTGGCGGGCGCGGCTCAAAGCCCTTCGGGTTGGGGCTACACCTTC. It codes for CASSLAGAAQSPSGWGYTF. Full variable domain (remainder filled in from reference TRBV5-1 and TRBJ1-2): KAGVTQTPRYLIKTRGQQVTLSCSPISGHRSVSWYQQTPGQGLQFLFEYFSETQRNKGNFPGRFSGRQFSNSRSEMNVSTLELGDSALYLCASSLAGAAQSPSGWGYTFGSGTRLTVV.

The chain has TRBV28 and TRBJ1-5; no firm D call. Per the germline V gene, CDR1 is MDHEN and CDR2 is SYDVKM. The CDR3 has 13 residues. V lost 6 bases and J 9 bases, leaving 15 bases between the germline ends. The CDR3 loop is CASSRTGAGPQHF. DNA of the CDR3: TGTGCCAGCAGCCGGACGGGCGCGGGGCCCCAGCATTTT.

V usage is TRBV29-1 and J usage is TRBJ2-7; 9 bases agree with TRBD1. This CDR3 region has 13 residues. V lost 3 bases and J lost 4; bases outside the gene matches: 4. Germline-derived CDR1 and CDR2 are SQVTM and ANQGSEA. This chain's CDR3 is CSVEGTGFYEQYF. The CDR3 nucleotides are TGCAGCGTTGAGGGGACAGGGTTTTACGAGCAGTACTTC.